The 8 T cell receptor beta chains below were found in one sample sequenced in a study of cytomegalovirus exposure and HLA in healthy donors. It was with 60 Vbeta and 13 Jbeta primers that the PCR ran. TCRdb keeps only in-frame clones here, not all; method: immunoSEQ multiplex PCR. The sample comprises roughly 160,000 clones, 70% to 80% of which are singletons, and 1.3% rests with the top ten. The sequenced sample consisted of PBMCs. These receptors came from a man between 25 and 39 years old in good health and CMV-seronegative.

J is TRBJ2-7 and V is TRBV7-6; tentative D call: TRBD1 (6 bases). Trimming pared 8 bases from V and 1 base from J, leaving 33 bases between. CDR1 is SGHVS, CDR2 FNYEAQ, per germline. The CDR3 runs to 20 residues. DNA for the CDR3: TGTGCCAGCTCACCTCTCATATACACCGAAACCGGGGACAATTCCTACGAGCAGTACTTC. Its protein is CASSPLIYTETGDNSYEQYF. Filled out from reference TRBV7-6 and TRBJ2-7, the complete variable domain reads GAGVSQSPRYKVTKRGQDVALRCDPISGHVSLYWYRQALGQGPEFLTYFNYEAQQDKSGLPNDRFSAERPEGSISTLTIQRTEQRDSAMYRCASSPLIYTETGDNSYEQYFGPGTRLTVT.

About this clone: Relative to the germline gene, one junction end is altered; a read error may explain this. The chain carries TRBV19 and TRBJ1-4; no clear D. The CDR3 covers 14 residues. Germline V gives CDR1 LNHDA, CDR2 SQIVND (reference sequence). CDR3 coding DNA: TGTGCCAGTAGTATAGGGCGAGGAGGTGAAAAACTGCTTTTT. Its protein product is CASSIGRGGEKLLF.

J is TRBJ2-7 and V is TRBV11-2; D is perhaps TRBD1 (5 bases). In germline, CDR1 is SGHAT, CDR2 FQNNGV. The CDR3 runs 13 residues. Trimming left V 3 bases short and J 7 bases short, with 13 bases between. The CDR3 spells CASSFSAGREQYF. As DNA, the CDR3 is TGTGCCAGCAGCTTCTCGGCAGGGCGGGAGCAGTACTTC.

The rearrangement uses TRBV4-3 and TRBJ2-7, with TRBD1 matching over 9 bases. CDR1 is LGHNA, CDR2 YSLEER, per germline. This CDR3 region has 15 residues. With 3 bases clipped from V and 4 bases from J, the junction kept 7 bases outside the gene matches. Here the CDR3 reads CASSHSWTGEYEQYF. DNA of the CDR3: TGCGCCAGCAGCCATTCGTGGACAGGGGAATACGAGCAGTACTTC.

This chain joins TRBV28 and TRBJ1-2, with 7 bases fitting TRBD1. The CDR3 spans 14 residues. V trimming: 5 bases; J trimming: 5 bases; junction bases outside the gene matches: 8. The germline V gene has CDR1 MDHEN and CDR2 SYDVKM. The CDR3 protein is CASSRQGGLYGYTF. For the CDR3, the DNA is TGTGCCAGCAGTCGACAGGGTGGCCTTTATGGCTACACCTTC.

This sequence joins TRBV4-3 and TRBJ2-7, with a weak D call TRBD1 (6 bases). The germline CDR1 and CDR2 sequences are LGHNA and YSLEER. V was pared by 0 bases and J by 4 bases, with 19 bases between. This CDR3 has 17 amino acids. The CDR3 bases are TGCGCCAGCAGCCAAGATCATTGGACAGAGTACCTGTACGAGCAGTACTTC. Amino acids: CASSQDHWTEYLYEQYF.

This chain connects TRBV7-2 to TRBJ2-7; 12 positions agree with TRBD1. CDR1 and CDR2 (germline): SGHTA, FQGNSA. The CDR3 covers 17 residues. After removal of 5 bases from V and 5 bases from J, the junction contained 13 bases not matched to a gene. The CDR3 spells CASSRGGGQGAVNEQYF. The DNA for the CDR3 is TGTGCCAGCAGCCGGGGCGGGGGACAGGGGGCGGTCAACGAGCAGTACTTC.

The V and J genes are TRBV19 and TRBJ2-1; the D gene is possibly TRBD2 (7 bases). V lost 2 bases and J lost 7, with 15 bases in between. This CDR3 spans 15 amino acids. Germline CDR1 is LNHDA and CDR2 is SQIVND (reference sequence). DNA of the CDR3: TGTGCCAGTAGTATACTTGCGGGGGCCGGAAATGAGCAGTTCTTC. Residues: CASSILAGAGNEQFF.